This T cell receptor beta chain stems from a study of graft-versus-host responses after intestinal transplantation. Study overall: Among the recipients, all got anti-thymocyte globulin induction and then tacrolimus and steroids for around 3 years.

The method was immunoSEQ multiplex PCR; TCRdb's version includes in-frame clones alone and lacks a portion of them. The sample carries some 40,000 clones, 89% recorded once. Germline V gene sequence: CDR1 LNHDA, CDR2 SQIVND (reference sequence). Trimming took 4 bases from V and 4 from J; bases not matched to a gene: 6. CDR3 length equals 15 residues. In the case of this clone: Its antigen is unidentified.

Study outcomes and limitations: Peak circulating GvH clone levels tracked with early post-transplant HvG declines.

This sample comprised PBMCs, obtained almost 270 days after transplant. V usage is TRBV19 and J usage is TRBJ2-1; 8 nucleotides agree with TRBD1. The receptor's source is a human patient who received an intestinal transplant, so some T cells may come from the graft donor. In nucleotides, the CDR3 is TGTGCCAGTAGTACCGGACAGGGACCTTACAATGAGCAGTTCTTC. Amino acids: CASSTGQGPYNEQFF.